At least ten counts were recorded for the clone carrying this TCR beta chain. Amplified regions were TCR beta CDR3 sequences from RNA transcripts. First-round RT-PCR targeting the TCR CDR3 was performed with the HTBI primer set. Each CDR3 protein is one row after TCRdb ran MiXCR on the multiplex PCR reads. The table records approximately 400,000 distinct CDR3 sequences, approximately 14% of them present only once. The CDR3 covers 20 residues. Germline V lookup: CDR1 SGHAT, CDR2 FQNNGV. V lost 6 bases, J lost 0 bases, and 27 bases lay in between. The data were obtained in a study of T cells in Graves' hyperthyroidism and ophthalmopathy.

Input material: blood. V and J are TRBV11-2 and TRBJ2-1; D possibly uses TRBD1 or TRBD2 (5 bases each). This sequence originates from a woman under 30 with Graves' hyperthyroidism. The CDR3 is CASSRFGGLWGQSSYNEQFF. The CDR3 DNA is TGTGCCAGCAGTCGGTTTGGGGGTTTGTGGGGCCAGAGCTCCTACAATGAGCAGTTCTTC.